These 9 T cell receptor beta chains were all obtained from the same sample, sequenced in a study of Ad26.COV2.S vaccination and SARS-CoV-2 variants. Specified treatment: about 20 received Ad26.COV2.S at low or high dose, single or two shots; roughly five received placebo; per-sample allocation not given. Collection of samples fell on day 63 after the first vaccine or placebo injection. TCRdb keeps only in-frame clones here, not all; method: immunoSEQ multiplex PCR. The sample contains about 680,000 clones, roughly 90% of which appear only once. The specimen comprised peripheral blood, sampled in a trial of Ad26.COV2.S vaccine versus placebo. These receptors all stem from a person between 18 and 65 years old who received the Ad26.COV2.S COVID-19 vaccine or a placebo.

The chain uses TRBV3-1 (or the pseudogene TRBV3-2) and TRBJ2-7; D may be TRBD1 or TRBD2 (5 bases each). The CDR3 covers 14 residues. CDR1 LGHDT and CDR2 YNNKEL come from the germline V gene (reference sequence). Trimming left V 0 bases short and J 6 bases short, with 12 bases between. The CDR3 nucleotides are TGTGCCAGCAGCCAAGACGGCCGGGGCTCCGAGCAGTACTTC. Protein product: CASSQDGRGSEQYF.

The chain carries TRBV4-2 and TRBJ1-4, with TRBD1 as a possible D gene (6 bases). The CDR3 covers 18 residues. CDR1 is LGHNA and CDR2 is YNFKEQ in the germline V gene. The V end was cut by 2 bases, the J end by 1 base, with 17 bases between. As DNA, the CDR3 is TGTGCCAGCAGCCAACGACGGGGGCCCGAAGTAACTAATGAAAAACTGTTTTTT. It specifies CASSQRRGPEVTNEKLFF.

The chain uses TRBV6-5 and TRBJ2-5; D possibly corresponds to TRBD2 (6 bases). V lost 6 bases and J lost 2, with 16 bases in between. The CDR3 covers 15 residues. CDR1 MNHEY and CDR2 SVGAGI come from the germline V gene. CDR3 sequence (DNA): TGTGCCAGCAGGCTTGCCCGGGACTTTCAAGAGACCCAGTACTTC. This translates into CASRLARDFQETQYF.

The chain links TRBV5-8 to TRBJ2-7; D might be TRBD1 (6 bases). Germline V gives CDR1 SGHTS, CDR2 YDEGEE. The CDR3 is made up of 15 amino acids. The V end lost 3 bases, the J end lost 3 bases, and 16 bases lay between the germline ends. In DNA, the CDR3 is TGTGCCAGCAGCTCAGGGGCCAGGGTGGACTACGAGCAGTACTTC. It is translated as CASSSGARVDYEQYF.

This clone was picked up one time. The chain recombines TRBV27 with TRBJ2-7; 7 bases line up with TRBD1. Germline trimming cut 5 bases from V and 7 bases from J; bases unmatched to any gene: 14. The CDR3 covers 15 residues. Per the germline V gene, CDR1 is MNHEY and CDR2 is SMNVEV (reference sequence). CDR3 nucleotides: TGTGCCAGCAGTGGTGTGGGACAGTTGAAGTCGGAGCAGTACTTC. This gives the protein CASSGVGQLKSEQYF.

The chain uses TRBV12-3 or TRBV12-4 and TRBJ1-1; no reliable D call. The CDR3 totals 12 residues. The V gene lost 6 bases and the J gene lost 5 bases, with 10 bases spanning the gap. In DNA form, the CDR3 reads TGTGCCAGCAGCCTATCTCCGACTGAAGCTTTCTTT. Its translation: CASSLSPTEAFF.

In DNA, the CDR3 is TGTGCCAGCGGACGGAACACCGGGGAGCTGTTTTTT. This encodes CASGRNTGELFF. This chain joins TRBV7-9 and TRBJ2-2; D is unclear. CDR1 is SEHNR, CDR2 FQNEAQ, per germline (reference sequence). V was shortened by 8 bases and J by 1 base, with 5 bases between the two germline ends. The CDR3 runs 12 residues.

V gene TRBV29-1 combines with J gene TRBJ2-1; TRBD1 is a possible D gene (5 bases). The CDR3 is 13 amino acids. Germline V CDR1 and CDR2: SQVTM, ANQGSEA. Trimming removed 4 bases at V and 1 base at J, with 8 bases between. The DNA of the CDR3 is TGCAGCGTTGGAGCAGGGTCCTACAATGAGCAGTTCTTC. This codes for CSVGAGSYNEQFF.

This clone was counted once. The V and J genes are TRBV7-9 and TRBJ2-7, with 7 bases aligning to TRBD2. Germline trimming cut 4 bases from V and 0 bases from J; bases unmatched to any gene: 3. This CDR3 is built from 14 residues. Germline V CDR1 and CDR2: SEHNR, FQNEAQ (reference sequence). The DNA for the CDR3 is TGTGCCAGCAGCTCGACTAGCTCCTCCTACGAGCAGTACTTC. Protein product: CASSSTSSSYEQYF.